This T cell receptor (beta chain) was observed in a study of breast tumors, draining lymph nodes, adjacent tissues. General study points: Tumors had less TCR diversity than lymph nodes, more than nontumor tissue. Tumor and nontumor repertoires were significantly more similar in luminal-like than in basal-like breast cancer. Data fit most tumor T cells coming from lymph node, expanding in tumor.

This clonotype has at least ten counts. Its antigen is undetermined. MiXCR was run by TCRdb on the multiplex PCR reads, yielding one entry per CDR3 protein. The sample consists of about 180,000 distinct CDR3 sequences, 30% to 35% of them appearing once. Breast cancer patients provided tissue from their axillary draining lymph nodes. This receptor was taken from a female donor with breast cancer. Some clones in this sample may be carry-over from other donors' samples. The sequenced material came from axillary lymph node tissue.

Here the CDR3 reads CSVNPRGQETQYF. The CDR3 nucleotides read TGCAGCGTCAACCCTAGGGGCCAAGAGACCCAGTACTTC. This chain links TRBV29-1 with TRBJ2-5, with D maybe TRBD1 (5 bases). The CDR3 totals 13 residues. CDR1 is SQVTM and CDR2 is ANQGSEA in the germline V gene. V was shortened by 6 bases and J by 1 base, with 12 bases between the two germline ends.